The 32 T cell receptor beta chains presented below share a single source sample, sequenced in a study of T cell repertoires in cytomegalovirus infection. TCRdb re-called the reads with MiXCR, one entry per CDR3 protein. Among tens of thousands of distinct CDR3 sequences listed, 15% to 25% were seen once. These TCRs are of unknown antigen specificity. The sequenced sample was CD8+ T cells from cultured PBMCs, obtained from culture after CMV antigen stimulation. These receptors were taken from a human donor in good health (CMV status not recorded). Some clones in this sample may be carry-over from other donors' samples.

This clonotype was observed at least ten times. The gene calls are TRBV7-2 and TRBJ2-7; 8 bases map to TRBD2. In germline, CDR1 is SGHTA, CDR2 FQGNSA. J gave up 3 bases and V 5 bases, and 9 bases lay outside the gene matches. CDR3 length equals 15 residues. The CDR3 bases are TGTGCCAGCAGCCCCCTTTCGGGAGGGATCTACGAGCAGTACTTC. Protein product: CASSPLSGGIYEQYF.

Details on this clonotype: This sequence may be a read error, since a much larger clone differs from it by one base. V is TRBV7-2 and J is TRBJ2-1; TRBD1 matches 7 bases. Trimming removed 5 bases from V and 7 bases from J; junction bases left unmatched: 14. Germline V gives CDR1 SGHTA, CDR2 FQGNSA. CDR3 length: 16 residues. CDR3 DNA: TGTGCCAGCAGCCCGTTGACAGGGCGCAGGATGAATGAGCAGTTCTTC. Residues: CASSPLTGRRMNEQFF.

The CDR3 sequence: CATQHFVEGYTDTQYF. The CDR3 DNA reads TGTGCCACCCAGCACTTCGTGGAGGGTTATACAGATACGCAGTATTTT. The J gene is TRBJ2-3, the V gene TRBV7-8; the D gene is possibly TRBD2 (6 bases). Per the germline V gene, CDR1 is SGHVS and CDR2 is FQNEAQ. The CDR3 contains 16 residues. V was clipped by 10 bases and J by 3 bases, with 23 bases between them.

The chain uses TRBV20-1 and TRBJ2-1; 7 bases map to TRBD2. Trimming took 6 bases from V and 2 from J; bases not matched to a gene: 4. The germline gives CDR1 DFQATT, CDR2 SNEGSKA (reference sequence). CDR3 length: 13 residues. The CDR3 DNA is TGCAGTGCCCGGAGCGGGGCCTACAATGAGCAGTTCTTC. As protein: CSARSGAYNEQFF.

This clonotype was detected only a few times. This sequence joins TRBV6-1 and TRBJ1-2; unclear D gene. Germline V gene lookup returns CDR1 MNHNS and CDR2 SASEGT. The CDR3 loop spans 11 amino acids. CDR3 nucleotide sequence: TGTTCCGTGACGGTCGTATATGGCTACACCTTC. The encoded protein is CSVTVVYGYTF.

In its sample, this clonotype was seen a few times. The chain is built from TRBV10-3 and TRBJ1-2; D remains ambiguous. The CDR3 is made up of 13 amino acids. The V and J ends lost 4 bases and 2 bases respectively, with 8 bases between them. Germline CDR1 reads ENHRY; CDR2 reads SYGVKD. CDR3 nucleotides: TGTGCCATCAGTGGGGTAGAGAACTATGGCTACACCTTC. Translated: CAISGVENYGYTF.

Here the CDR3 reads CASSLERWETQYF. The CDR3 DNA follows: TGTGCCAGCAGTCTAGAACGGTGGGAGACCCAGTACTTC. This sequence joins TRBV7-6 and TRBJ2-5; D call uncertain. Trimming pared 6 bases from V and 5 bases from J, leaving 13 bases between. The germline V gene has CDR1 SGHVS and CDR2 FNYEAQ. This CDR3 is 13 amino acids long.

This clonotype has only a few counts. V usage is TRBV7-2 and J usage is TRBJ2-5; 11 bases are shared with TRBD2. The germline gives CDR1 SGHTA, CDR2 FQGNSA. V lost 0 bases to trimming and J lost 7 bases; unmatched junction nucleotides: 4. The CDR3 spans 15 residues. The DNA for the CDR3 is TGTGCCAGCAGCTTAGCGCTAGCGGGGGGCGGGACCCAGTACTTC. Encoded protein: CASSLALAGGGTQYF.

This clonotype was seen a handful of times. The chain is built from TRBV12-3 or TRBV12-4 and TRBJ1-1; 7 positions agree with TRBD1. The CDR3 runs to 16 residues. V lost 6 bases and J lost 3; bases outside the gene matches: 13. The CDR3 sequence is CASRLGGDRAYTEAFF. As DNA, the CDR3 is TGTGCCAGCAGGCTTGGTGGGGACAGAGCCTACACTGAAGCTTTCTTT.

This clonotype has a handful of counts. V is TRBV27 and J is TRBJ2-3, with 14 positions matching TRBD2. V was clipped by 7 bases and J by 3 bases; unmatched bases: 15. Germline V gives CDR1 MNHEY, CDR2 SMNVEV (reference sequence). This CDR3 has 19 residues. CDR3 DNA: TGTGCCAGCACTCTGACTAGCGGGGGGGCCGCCTTTAGGACAGATACGCAGTATTTT. It encodes CASTLTSGGAAFRTDTQYF.

This clonotype is deemed medium-sized. This chain connects TRBV6-6 to TRBJ1-5; no definite D call. This CDR3 is built from 13 residues. V lost 5 bases to trimming and J lost 0 bases, with 5 bases between them. CDR1 and CDR2 from the germline V gene are MNHNY and SVGAGI (reference sequence). The CDR3: CASSTHSNQPQHF. The CDR3 DNA follows: TGTGCCAGCAGTACCCATAGCAATCAGCCCCAGCATTTT.

This clonotype appeared a few times. This chain joins TRBV7-8 and TRBJ2-3; weak D call: TRBD2 (5 bases). CDR1 is SGHVS and CDR2 is FQNEAQ in the germline V gene. V lost 6 bases, J lost 0 bases, and 16 bases lay in between. The CDR3 spans 16 residues. CDR3 loop: CASSSEGLTSTDTQYF. CDR3 coding DNA: TGTGCCAGCAGTAGCGAAGGACTCACTAGCACAGATACGCAGTATTTT.

This clonotype has ten or more counts. This chain uses TRBV7-9 with TRBJ2-7; D is perhaps TRBD1 or TRBD2 (5 bases each). The V end lost 4 bases, the J end lost 7 bases, and 14 bases lay between the germline ends. CDR3 length: 13 residues. Germline V gene data show CDR1 as SEHNR and CDR2 as FQNEAQ (reference sequence). The CDR3 DNA sequence: TGTGCCAGCAGCTACCGGGACCACAGTGAGCAGTACTTC. It codes for CASSYRDHSEQYF.

This clonotype appeared a few times. The chain recombines TRBV12-3 or TRBV12-4 with TRBJ2-1; 8 positions agree with TRBD2. The CDR3 spans 12 residues. The J segment lost 4 bases and the V segment lost 10 bases, leaving 3 bases of the junction unmatched. The DNA of the CDR3 is TGTGCCATAACGGGGGGGTACAATGAGCAGTTCTTC. Encoded protein: CAITGGYNEQFF.

This clonotype showed up just a few times. The chain is built from TRBV27 and TRBJ1-2, with TRBD1 identical over 7 bases. The trim removed 6 bases at V and 4 bases at J, leaving 8 bases unmatched. CDR1 and CDR2 (germline): MNHEY, SMNVEV (reference sequence). The CDR3 runs 14 residues. DNA for the CDR3: TGTGCCAGCAGCCCTATAGGGGACAGCTATGGCTACACCTTC. Encoded protein: CASSPIGDSYGYTF.

This clonotype was recorded at least ten times. J is TRBJ2-3 and V is TRBV12-3 or TRBV12-4; weak D call: TRBD2 (7 bases). V gave up 4 bases and J gave up 4 bases, with 15 bases separating them. The CDR3 extends over 15 amino acids. The CDR3 bases are TGTGCCAGCAGTTACGAGGGGGGGCCCCCAGATACGCAGTATTTT. It yields the protein CASSYEGGPPDTQYF.

J is TRBJ2-1 and V is TRBV7-2, with no clear D. The CDR3 is made up of 11 amino acids. Germline CDR1 is SGHTA and CDR2 is FQGNSA. Trimming removed 5 bases from V and 12 bases from J, with 11 bases in between. The CDR3: CASSPGLVQFF. CDR3 DNA: TGTGCCAGCAGCCCAGGTCTGGTGCAGTTCTTC. Full variable domain (missing parts from reference TRBV7-2 and TRBJ2-1): GAGVSQSPSNKVTEKGKDVELRCDPISGHTALYWYRQSLGQGLEFLIYFQGNSAPDKSGLPSDRFSAERTGGSVSTLTIQRTQQEDSAVYLCASSPGLVQFFGPGTRLTVL.

The rearrangement uses TRBV6-1 and TRBJ1-5; 7 bases are shared with TRBD1. The CDR3 spans 15 residues. V lost 7 bases and J lost 5; bases outside the gene matches: 11. CDR1 is MNHNS, CDR2 SASEGT, per germline. The CDR3 here is CASKPPGGFDQPQHF. CDR3 sequence (DNA): TGTGCCAGCAAACCCCCAGGGGGTTTCGATCAGCCCCAGCATTTT.

V gene TRBV7-6 combines with J gene TRBJ2-7, with a possible D match to TRBD2 (5 bases). Trimming took 1 base from V and 3 from J, leaving 10 bases between them. The length of the CDR3 is 14 residues. Per germline, CDR1 SGHVS and CDR2 FNYEAQ. In DNA form, the CDR3 reads TGTGCCAGCAGCTTAGAGTCGGGGTACTACGAGCAGTACTTC. This gives the protein CASSLESGYYEQYF.

This clonotype was detected only a few times. This chain connects TRBV20-1 to TRBJ2-7, with D unresolved. Trimming pared 0 bases from V and 1 base from J, leaving 10 bases between. The CDR3 length is 14 residues. The germline CDR1 and CDR2 sequences are DFQATT and SNEGSKA (reference sequence). The CDR3 DNA follows: TGCAGTGCTAGAGATGTCGCCGGGTCCTACGAGCAGTACTTC. Its translation: CSARDVAGSYEQYF.

In nucleotides, the CDR3 is TGTGCCAGCAGTTACGGTCCGGGCTCCTACAATGAGCAGTTCTTC. It translates to CASSYGPGSYNEQFF. V and J are TRBV6-5 and TRBJ2-1, with no clear D. From germline, CDR1 is MNHEY and CDR2 SVGAGI. Trimming shortened V by 2 bases and J by 0 bases, and 8 bases separated the two germline ends. This CDR3 comprises 15 residues.

The chain joins TRBV5-5 to TRBJ2-2, with 7 bases that match TRBD1. There are 16 residues in the CDR3. Germline CDR1 SGHKS, CDR2 YYEKEE (reference sequence). The ends lost 3 bases at V and 4 bases at J; junction bases unmatched: 9. For the CDR3, the DNA is TGTGCCAGCAGCTCGGTAGACAGGGATAGCACCGGGGAGCTGTTTTTT. Its protein product is CASSSVDRDSTGELFF.

This clonotype was seen repeatedly, ten times or more. This chain connects TRBV30 to TRBJ2-2; possibly TRBD1 for D (5 bases). V gave up 2 bases and J gave up 1 base, with 17 bases separating them. In germline, CDR1 is GTSNPN, CDR2 SVGIG (reference sequence). The CDR3 covers 17 residues. Written as DNA, the CDR3 is TGTGCCTGGAGTTTTGCCATGGGGCAGTTGAACACCGGGGAGCTGTTTTTT. It yields the protein CAWSFAMGQLNTGELFF.

This clonotype was recorded many times. The chain uses TRBV6-2 or TRBV6-3 and TRBJ2-7, with D possibly being TRBD1 (5 bases). Trimming pared 6 bases from V and 3 bases from J, leaving 12 bases between. CDR1 is MNHEY, CDR2 SVGEGT, per germline. This CDR3 is 13 amino acids long. The CDR3 DNA follows: TGTGCCAGCAGCGAGACAGTTTACTACGAGCAGTACTTC. It codes for CASSETVYYEQYF.

The gene calls are TRBV6-2 or TRBV6-3 and TRBJ2-3; D not certain. Trimming pared 6 bases from V and 5 bases from J, leaving 9 bases between. The germline V gene has CDR1 MNHEY and CDR2 SVGEGT. This CDR3 contains 12 residues. CDR3 in amino acids: CASRNLLDTQYF. The CDR3, as DNA: TGTGCCAGCAGGAACCTTCTAGATACGCAGTATTTT.

The table lists this clonotype with many counts. This rearrangement joins TRBV7-2 to TRBJ2-5; 14 positions match TRBD2. With 5 bases clipped from V and 4 bases from J, the junction kept 3 bases outside the gene matches. Germline V lookup: CDR1 SGHTA, CDR2 FQGNSA. The CDR3 loop spans 15 amino acids. CDR3 sequence reads: CASSRLAGGRETQYF. CDR3 nucleotides: TGTGCCAGCAGCCGACTAGCGGGGGGGCGAGAGACCCAGTACTTC.

This clonotype has a handful of counts. V and J are TRBV27 and TRBJ1-2, with TRBD1 matching over 12 bases. The CDR3 totals 17 residues. Germline CDR1 MNHEY, CDR2 SMNVEV (reference sequence). V was clipped by 5 bases and J by 7 bases; unmatched bases: 14. CDR3 in DNA: TGTGCCAGCAGTCTCTCGGGGACAGGGGGCGCCTGGTTTGGCTACACCTTC. This gives the protein CASSLSGTGGAWFGYTF.

J is TRBJ1-1 and V is TRBV20-1; D is ambiguous. Germline loops: CDR1 DFQATT, CDR2 SNEGSKA (reference sequence). The CDR3 runs to 12 residues. V dropped 0 bases and J dropped 3 bases, with 5 bases sitting between them. The CDR3 DNA is TGCAGTGCTAGAGATAAGGACACTGAAGCTTTCTTT. It specifies CSARDKDTEAFF.

The chain carries TRBV11-2 and TRBJ1-5, with no clear D. The V gene's germline CDR1 is SGHAT and CDR2 FQNNGV. Between the trimmed V and J ends, which lost 1 base and 9 bases, there was a span of 13 bases. The CDR3 consists of 14 residues. DNA for the CDR3: TGTGCCAGCAGCTTAGGTGACGGCTTTCGGCCCCAGCATTTT. This sequence encodes CASSLGDGFRPQHF.

This clonotype was picked up one time. The V gene is TRBV7-6, the J gene TRBJ2-1; 7 nucleotides agree with TRBD2. CDR1 and CDR2 (germline): SGHVS, FNYEAQ. V gave up 11 bases and J gave up 4 bases; unmatched junction bases: 11. This CDR3 is built from 14 residues. The CDR3 loop is CAAKGEGTYNEQFF. In DNA, the CDR3 is TGTGCCGCCAAAGGGGAGGGGACTTACAATGAGCAGTTCTTC.

V is TRBV24-1 and J is TRBJ2-1, with TRBD1 as a possible D gene (6 bases). The CDR3 is 15 residues long. Germline assignment: CDR1 KGHDR and CDR2 SFDVKD. V shed 4 bases and J shed 3 bases, with 12 bases lying between them. CDR3 sequence (DNA): TGTGCCACCAGTGAGACGGACAGTAGCTACAATGAGCAGTTCTTC. Translated, it gives CATSETDSSYNEQFF.

Only a few counts were recorded for this clonotype. This chain uses TRBV6-2 or TRBV6-3 with TRBJ1-5; no definite D call. CDR3 length: 16 amino acids. The V end lost 0 bases, the J end lost 0 bases, and 9 bases lay between the germline ends. Germline CDR1 and CDR2: MNHEY and SVGEGT. The DNA for the CDR3 is TGTGCCAGCAGTTACTCGATAGCGTATAGCAATCAGCCCCAGCATTTT. Its translation: CASSYSIAYSNQPQHF.